The entry that follows covers one TCR beta chain sequence. The antigen remains undetermined. These data come from a study of Ad26.COV2.S vaccination and SARS-CoV-2 variants. The method was immunoSEQ multiplex PCR; TCRdb's version includes in-frame clones alone and lacks a portion of them. This sample has hundreds of thousands of clones, with roughly 91% found just once. Treatment here: over 15 received Ad26.COV2.S at low or high dose, single or two shots; 5 received placebo; per-sample allocation not given. Repertoires come from day 63 after the first vaccine or placebo injection. The CDR3 sequence is 15 residues long. V dropped 0 bases and J dropped 5 bases, with 13 bases sitting between them. The germline V gene has CDR1 GTSNPN and CDR2 SVGIG (reference sequence). Study outcomes and limitations: Spike-specific TCR breadth in vaccine recipients exceeded that seen in placebo recipients.

The chain is built from TRBV30 and TRBJ2-2; perhaps TRBD2 as D (6 bases). The clonotype originates from a person between 18 and 65 years old who received the Ad26.COV2.S COVID-19 vaccine or a placebo. The sequencing used peripheral blood, collected in a trial of Ad26.COV2.S vaccine versus placebo. CDR3 sequence (DNA): TGTGCCTGGAGTGTACGCGGCGGGGTGACCGGGGAGCTGTTTTTT. It translates to CAWSVRGGVTGELFF.